This T cell receptor (beta chain) is drawn from a study of T cells after yellow fever vaccination (dated by TCRdb to the late 2010s). Describing the broader study: The SMART-Seq v4 Ultra Low Input RNA kit was used to prepare libraries from fractions with low cell numbers. To follow T-cell clones before and after primary and booster YFV17D yellow fever vaccination, bulk TCR alpha and beta repertoires were sequenced over time. Two healthy male donors made up the cohort, one aged 18 to 30 years and the other aged 30 to 40 years. Bulk PBMC replicates and cell subsets were isolated from blood drawn at multiple timepoints before and after both primary and secondary immunization.

The CDR3 covers 17 residues, taking in both the cysteine and the phenylalanine. Only CDR3 DNA remains: 51 bases, in frame from the first base. V loses 0 bases of germline sequence and J loses 0 bases, and the interval between the two ends is 13 bases. For CDR1 and CDR2, the germline V gene lists SGHRS and YFSETQ. This specimen's treatment or condition label, interpreted: live attenuated yellow fever vaccine strain. At each blood-draw timepoint, two biological replicates of bulk PBMCs were collected. A standard Ficoll-Paque protocol was used to isolate PBMCs from peripheral blood. RNA was extracted with TriZol from bulk PBMCs, CD4 and CD8 fractions, and dextramer-positive and dextramer-negative fractions. The study at large found these results: Computational filtering was required because FACS-sorted repertoires could contain abundant contaminating clonotypes from the bulk population. A small share of clonotypes occurred in both CD4 and CD8 compartments, likely arising from convergent recombination. The secondary T-cell response was found to be weaker but faster than the primary response, with a peak reached on day 5 rather than on day 15. Most clones expanded after primary vaccination (roughly 96% of CD4 and approximately 90% of CD8) were re-detected after the booster, suggesting that broad memory maintenance occurred. Only a couple of donors were included in the study, so the extent to which the findings can be generalized is limited.

This clonotype was seen a handful of times. This clone's antigen is unknown. The sample holds no much larger clone one base away, and base qualities are not on file. Synthesis of TCR cDNA relied on 5'RACE template switching, a step that introduced a universal primer site along with unique molecular identifiers. Priming for cDNA synthesis came from both the TCR alpha and TCR beta constant segments. Library amplification involved two PCR steps, and the second step added sample barcodes and sequencing adapters. Libraries were sequenced on Illumina HiSeq 2500 (2x100 bp) or NovaSeq (2x150 bp). The original methods were these. MIGEC was used to demultiplex reads and collapse the reads into UMI consensus sequences, and MiXCR was used for V(D)J alignment. Vaccine-responding clonotypes were identified with edgeR using replicate PBMC samples, with FDR below 0.01 and a log2 fold change above 5 up to day 15 being required. CD4 or CD8 identity was assigned to each bulk clonotype according to whether the clonotype was present at higher abundance in the sequenced CD4 repertoire or the sequenced CD8 repertoire. The raw public data were reprocessed by TCRdb itself: fastp quality trimming at Q25, MiXCR clonotype calling, in-frame beta chains only. Duplicate CDR3 protein sequences are folded into a single record with the most common DNA and genes. These V and J calls derive from TCRdb rather than the authors' analysis. In this sample the table shows 400,000 to 650,000 distinct CDR3 sequences, roughly a fifth of which occur a single time. The ten biggest clones cover less than 20% of the sample.

The sequenced sample was PBMCs, obtained around 3 weeks after the first yellow fever vaccination. The V gene is TRBV5-1 and the J gene is TRBJ2-1; the D gene assignment is ambiguous. The clonotype was recovered from a man aged 18 to 30 who received the YFV17D yellow fever vaccine. The CDR3 corresponds to CASSLGVTLSSYNEQFF. At the DNA level, the sequence is TGCGCCAGCAGCTTGGGGGTCACCCTCAGCTCCTACAATGAGCAGTTCTTC.